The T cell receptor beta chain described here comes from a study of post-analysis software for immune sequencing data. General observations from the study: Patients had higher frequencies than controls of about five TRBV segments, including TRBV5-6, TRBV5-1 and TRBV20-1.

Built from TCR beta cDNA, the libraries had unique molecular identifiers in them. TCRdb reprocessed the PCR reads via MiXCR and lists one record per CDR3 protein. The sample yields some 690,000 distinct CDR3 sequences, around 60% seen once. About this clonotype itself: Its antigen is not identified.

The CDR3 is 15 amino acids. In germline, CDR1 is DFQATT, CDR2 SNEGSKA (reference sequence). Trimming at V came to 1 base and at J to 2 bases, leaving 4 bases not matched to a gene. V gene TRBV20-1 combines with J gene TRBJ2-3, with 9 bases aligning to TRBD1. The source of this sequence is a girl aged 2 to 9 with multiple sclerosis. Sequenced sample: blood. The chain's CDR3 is CSARGGTGPTDTQYF. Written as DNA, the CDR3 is TGCAGTGCTAGAGGGGGGACAGGGCCCACAGATACGCAGTATTTT.